Reported below is one TCR beta chain. The data belong to a study of sequential checkpoint blockade in melanoma. Across the study: Patients were randomized 1:1 to nivolumab-then-ipilimumab or ipilimumab-then-nivolumab first-line. Maintenance nivolumab came after either treatment sequence.

Profiled with immunoSEQ multiplex PCR; TCRdb holds only in-frame clones, not every one. The sample records approximately 21,000 clones, approximately 80% being singletons. Trimming removed 6 bases from V and 7 bases from J; junction bases left unmatched: 7. Germline values: CDR1 MRHNA, CDR2 SNTAGT. CDR3 length: 15 residues. As for treatment: randomized to nivolumab then ipilimumab (arm A) or the reverse (arm B). From thawed PBMCs, live CD3+CD8+ cells negative for CD19 and CD56 were sorted. The chain recombines TRBV6-4 with TRBJ2-1, with TRBD2 matching over 12 bases. The TCR originated in a human donor with melanoma. Specimen: CD8+ T cells sorted from blood (inferred from file names), collected from a patient given nivolumab and ipilimumab in sequence. The CDR3 protein is CASSPGTSGSNEQFF. CDR3 coding DNA: TGTGCCAGCAGCCCCGGGACTAGCGGGTCAAATGAGCAGTTCTTC.